One TCR beta chain is described in this entry. Antigen unknown. This sample is part of a study of beta chain features in type 1 diabetes. The germline gives CDR1 SGHDT, CDR2 YYEEEE. Trimming cost V 4 bases and J 4 bases, with 18 bases left between them. The CDR3 covers 15 residues. Since all of the isolated RNA was reverse transcribed, expressed TCRB transcripts were what got sequenced. The data were produced by immunoSEQ multiplex PCR, yet TCRdb's version contains in-frame clones alone and is incomplete. The sample includes roughly 240,000 clones, approximately 70% of them seen just once. General observations from the study: Patients' naive, central memory and regulatory TCRB repertoires appeared more alike than those of healthy donors. Whether TCRB rearrangement is influenced by HLA type went unresolved here. Shortening that was moderate but significant affected the TCRB CDR3s of Type 1 diabetes patients in all four CD4+ subsets.

Source material: naive CD4+ T cells from blood. This chain connects TRBV5-6 to TRBJ2-7, with a possible D match to TRBD1 (5 bases). The TCR was taken from a man younger than 40 in good health. For the CDR3, the DNA is TGTGCCAGCAGCCGAAGAACCAGGGATAGGTACGAGCAGTACTTC. It yields the protein CASSRRTRDRYEQYF.